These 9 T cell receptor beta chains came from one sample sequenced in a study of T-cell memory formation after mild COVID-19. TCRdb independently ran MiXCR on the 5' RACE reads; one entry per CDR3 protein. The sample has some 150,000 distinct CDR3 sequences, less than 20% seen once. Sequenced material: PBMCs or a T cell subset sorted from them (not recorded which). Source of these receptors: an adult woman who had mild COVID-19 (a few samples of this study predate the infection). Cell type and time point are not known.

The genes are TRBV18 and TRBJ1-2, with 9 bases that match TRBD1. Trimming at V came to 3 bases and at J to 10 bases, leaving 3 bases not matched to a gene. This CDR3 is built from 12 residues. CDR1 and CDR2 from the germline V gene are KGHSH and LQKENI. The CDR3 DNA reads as TGTGCCAGCTCACCGGGGGACAGGGTCTACACCTTC. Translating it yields CASSPGDRVYTF.

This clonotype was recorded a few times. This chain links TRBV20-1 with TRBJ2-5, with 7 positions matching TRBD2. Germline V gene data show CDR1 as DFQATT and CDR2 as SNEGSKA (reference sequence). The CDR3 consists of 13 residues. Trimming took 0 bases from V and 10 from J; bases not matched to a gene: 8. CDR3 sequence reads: CSAREPSGLGQYF. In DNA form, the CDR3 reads TGCAGTGCTAGAGAGCCTAGCGGCTTAGGCCAGTACTTC.

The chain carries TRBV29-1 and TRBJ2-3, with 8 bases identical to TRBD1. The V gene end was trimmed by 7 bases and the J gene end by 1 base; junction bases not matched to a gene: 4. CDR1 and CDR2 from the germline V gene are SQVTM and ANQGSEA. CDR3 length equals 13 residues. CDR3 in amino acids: CSGKTGGTDTQYF. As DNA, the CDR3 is TGCAGCGGCAAGACAGGGGGCACAGATACGCAGTATTTT.

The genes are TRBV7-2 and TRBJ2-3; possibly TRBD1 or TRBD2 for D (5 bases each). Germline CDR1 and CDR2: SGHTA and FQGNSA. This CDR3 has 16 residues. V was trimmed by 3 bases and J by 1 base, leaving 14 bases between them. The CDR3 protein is CASSLDTGCRTDTQYF. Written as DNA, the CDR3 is TGTGCCAGCAGCTTGGACACGGGATGTCGCACAGATACGCAGTATTTT.

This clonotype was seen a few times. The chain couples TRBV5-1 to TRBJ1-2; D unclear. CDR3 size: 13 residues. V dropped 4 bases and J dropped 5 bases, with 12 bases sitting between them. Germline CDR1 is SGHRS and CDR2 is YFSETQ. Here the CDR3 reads CASSIDPKYGYTF. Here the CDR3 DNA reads TGCGCCAGCAGCATCGACCCGAAATATGGCTACACCTTC. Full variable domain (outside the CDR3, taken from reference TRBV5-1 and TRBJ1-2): KAGVTQTPRYLIKTRGQQVTLSCSPISGHRSVSWYQQTPGQGLQFLFEYFSETQRNKGNFPGRFSGRQFSNSRSEMNVSTLELGDSALYLCASSIDPKYGYTFGSGTRLTVV.

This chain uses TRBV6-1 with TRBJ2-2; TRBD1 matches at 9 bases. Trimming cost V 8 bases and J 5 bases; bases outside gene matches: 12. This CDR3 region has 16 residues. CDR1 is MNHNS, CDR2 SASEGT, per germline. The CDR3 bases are TGTGCCAGCCCCTCATGGGGGACAGGGAGTACCGGGGAGCTGTTTTTT. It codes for CASPSWGTGSTGELFF.

The CDR3 loop is CASSLVEGTEAFF. CDR3 bases: TGTGCCAGCAGCTTGGTAGAGGGCACTGAAGCTTTCTTT. The gene calls are TRBV5-6 and TRBJ1-1; D is unclear. Trimming shortened V by 0 bases and J by 4 bases, and 7 bases separated the two germline ends. The germline gives CDR1 SGHDT, CDR2 YYEEEE. The CDR3 spans 13 residues.

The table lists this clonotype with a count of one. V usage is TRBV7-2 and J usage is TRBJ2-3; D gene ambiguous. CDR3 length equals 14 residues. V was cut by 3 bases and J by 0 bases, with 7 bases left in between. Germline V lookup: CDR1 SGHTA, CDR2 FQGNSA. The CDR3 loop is CASSFAESTDTQYF. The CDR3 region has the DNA TGTGCCAGCAGCTTTGCGGAGAGCACAGATACGCAGTATTTT. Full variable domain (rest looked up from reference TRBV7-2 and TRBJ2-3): GAGVSQSPSNKVTEKGKDVELRCDPISGHTALYWYRQSLGQGLEFLIYFQGNSAPDKSGLPSDRFSAERTGGSVSTLTIQRTQQEDSAVYLCASSFAESTDTQYFGPGTRLTVL.

Here the CDR3 DNA reads TGTGCCAGCAAACAGGGGAGGCTCACTGAAGCTTTCTTT. It yields the protein CASKQGRLTEAFF. The chain is built from TRBV12-3 or TRBV12-4 and TRBJ1-1; 7 bases match TRBD1. V lost 7 bases to trimming and J lost 4 bases; unmatched junction nucleotides: 6. The CDR3 runs 13 residues.